What follows are 26 T cell receptor beta chains derived from one specimen sequenced in a study of T cells in Graves' hyperthyroidism and ophthalmopathy (dated by TCRdb to about 2019). Library generation was performed with multiplex PCR. Sequencing instrument: Illumina HiSeq 2000. TCR beta CDR3 regions were amplified from RNA transcripts. The TCR CDR3 was subjected to a first round of RT-PCR using the HTBI primer set and the Qiagen OneStep RT-PCR kit. TCRdb reworked the public reads: Q25 trimming with fastp, MiXCR clone assembly, productive beta chains retained. Under each unique CDR3 protein, matching rows form one entry showing the most common genes and DNA. The sample profile shows fewer than 650,000 distinct CDR3 sequences; more than 13% of them were found once. Roughly 6.9% of the sample rests with the top ten. The source material was blood. The origin of the receptors is a woman aged 18-35 years with Graves' ophthalmopathy.

This clonotype was recorded a few times. The chain has TRBV20-1 and TRBJ2-7, with D perhaps TRBD2 (6 bases). The CDR3 runs 14 residues. Trimming removed 5 bases at V and 2 bases at J, with 16 bases between. Germline V gene sequence: CDR1 DFQATT, CDR2 SNEGSKA (reference sequence). The CDR3 region has the DNA TGCAGTGCTCACGGGACTCTCAATACCTACGAGCAGTACTTC. It encodes CSAHGTLNTYEQYF.

At least ten counts were recorded for this clonotype. The J gene is TRBJ2-3, the V gene TRBV3-1; perhaps TRBD2 as D (5 bases). The CDR3 consists of 17 residues. Trimming took 1 base from V and 6 from J, leaving 20 bases between them. The germline CDR1 and CDR2 sequences are LGHDT and YNNKEL (reference sequence). In DNA, the CDR3 is TGTGCCAGCAGCCAAGCCTTTGACTACACACCGGGGGATACGCAGTATTTT. Protein sequence: CASSQAFDYTPGDTQYF.

This clonotype was picked up many times. The V gene is TRBV3-1, the J gene TRBJ1-2, with D unclear. Trimming stripped 0 bases from V and 5 bases from J, with 16 bases between. Germline V gene data show CDR1 as LGHDT and CDR2 as YNNKEL (reference sequence). CDR3 length: 16 amino acids. CDR3: CASSQDLALSLYGYTF. The CDR3, as DNA: TGTGCCAGCAGCCAAGATCTTGCCCTTTCCCTTTATGGCTACACCTTC.

This clonotype came up many times. V is TRBV27 and J is TRBJ2-1, with 12 nucleotides matching TRBD2. Germline V lookup: CDR1 MNHEY, CDR2 SMNVEV (reference sequence). V dropped 0 bases and J dropped 7; count of bases not matched to a gene: 4. This CDR3 is built from 16 residues. The CDR3 DNA is TGTGCCAGCAGTTTATCCCTAGCGGGAGGGATAAATGAGCAGTTCTTC. Residues: CASSLSLAGGINEQFF.

In this sample, this clonotype turned up many times. The gene calls are TRBV7-2 and TRBJ2-1, with D possibly matching TRBD1 (6 bases). Germline values: CDR1 SGHTA, CDR2 FQGNSA. V lost 4 bases and J 0 bases, leaving 16 bases between the germline ends. The CDR3 runs to 17 residues. The CDR3 DNA sequence: TGTGCCAGCAGCTACCCGACAGGAATGGGCTCCTACAATGAGCAGTTCTTC. It codes for CASSYPTGMGSYNEQFF. Complete variable domain (other parts from reference TRBV7-2 and TRBJ2-1): GAGVSQSPSNKVTEKGKDVELRCDPISGHTALYWYRQSLGQGLEFLIYFQGNSAPDKSGLPSDRFSAERTGGSVSTLTIQRTQQEDSAVYLCASSYPTGMGSYNEQFFGPGTRLTVL.

This clonotype was observed at least ten times. The chain joins TRBV2 to TRBJ1-2, with TRBD1 matching 10 bases. V lost 3 bases to trimming and J lost 4 bases; unmatched junction nucleotides: 8. This CDR3 has 16 residues. Per the germline V gene, CDR1 is SNHLY and CDR2 is FYNNEI. In nucleotides, the CDR3 is TGTGCCAGCAGTGATGTGCGACAGGGGGCGGGCTATGGCTACACCTTC. Protein sequence: CASSDVRQGAGYGYTF.

This clonotype has at least ten counts. The chain combines TRBV12-3 or TRBV12-4 with TRBJ1-6; D gene unclear. The length of the CDR3 is 15 residues. V lost 5 bases, J lost 7 bases, and 15 bases lay in between. The CDR3 DNA reads TGTGCCAGCAGTCCCCCGACAAAAAGGAATTCACCCCTCCACTTT. As protein: CASSPPTKRNSPLHF.

This clonotype appeared once. V is TRBV3-1 and J is TRBJ2-3; D possibly corresponds to TRBD2 (7 bases). Germline V CDR1 and CDR2: LGHDT, YNNKEL (reference sequence). The V end lost 3 bases, the J end lost 11 bases, and 15 bases lay between the germline ends. The length of the CDR3 is 13 residues. CDR3 amino acids: CASSQGGASMQYF. As DNA, the CDR3 is TGTGCCAGCAGCCAGGGGGGGGCAAGTATGCAGTATTTT.

In its sample, this clonotype was seen a few times. The chain joins TRBV19 to TRBJ2-7; D ambiguous. CDR3 length: 12 amino acids. Per the germline V gene, CDR1 is LNHDA and CDR2 is SQIVND (reference sequence). The V gene lost 1 base and the J gene lost 6 bases, with 7 bases spanning the gap. The CDR3 region has the DNA TGTGCCAGTAGTATAGGAGCCGGCGAGCAGTACTTC. It yields the protein CASSIGAGEQYF.

This CDR3 is CASSVAGGTQETQYF. Here the CDR3 DNA reads TGTGCCAGCAGCGTAGCCGGGGGGACCCAAGAGACCCAGTACTTC. The chain recombines TRBV9 with TRBJ2-5; 7 nucleotides line up with TRBD2. J lost 1 base, V lost 0 bases, and 3 bases had no gene match. The CDR3 runs 15 residues. The germline gives CDR1 SGDLS, CDR2 YYNGEE.

This clonotype was counted ten times or more. The chain is built from TRBV7-2 and TRBJ2-7; D may be TRBD1 or TRBD2 (8 bases each). Trimming pared 4 bases from V and 2 bases from J, leaving 27 bases between. CDR3 length: 19 amino acids. Germline values: CDR1 SGHTA, CDR2 FQGNSA. CDR3 amino acids: CASSSPDRGSGKIPYEQYF. Here the CDR3 DNA reads TGTGCCAGCAGCTCCCCTGACAGGGGTAGCGGGAAAATCCCCTACGAGCAGTACTTC. Based on the CDR3 plus reference TRBV7-2 and TRBJ2-7, the full variable domain is GAGVSQSPSNKVTEKGKDVELRCDPISGHTALYWYRQSLGQGLEFLIYFQGNSAPDKSGLPSDRFSAERTGGSVSTLTIQRTQQEDSAVYLCASSSPDRGSGKIPYEQYFGPGTRLTVT.

This clonotype was seen at least ten times. The chain is built from TRBV2 and TRBJ2-5; 8 nucleotides match TRBD1. Germline V gene sequence: CDR1 SNHLY, CDR2 FYNNEI. Trimming removed 6 bases from V and 5 bases from J; junction bases left unmatched: 8. The CDR3 is 14 residues long. CDR3 nucleotide sequence: TGTGCCAGCAGCGGACAGGGAGGTTGGGAGACCCAGTACTTC. It encodes CASSGQGGWETQYF.

This clonotype showed up many times. This chain uses TRBV7-2 with TRBJ1-6, with 7 bases matching TRBD1. The CDR3 is 14 residues long. V lost 5 bases and J lost 6; bases outside the gene matches: 4. The germline V gene encodes CDR1 SGHTA and CDR2 FQGNSA. CDR3 sequence (DNA): TGTGCCAGCAGCCGGGGGACAGCTAATTCACCCCTCCACTTT. Translating it yields CASSRGTANSPLHF.

This clonotype was detected many times. The rearrangement joins TRBV3-1 to TRBJ2-3, with 7 bases aligning to TRBD2. In germline, CDR1 is LGHDT, CDR2 YNNKEL (reference sequence). The CDR3 length is 16 residues. Trimming cost V 0 bases and J 2 bases; bases outside gene matches: 5. DNA for the CDR3: TGTGCCAGCAGCCAAGAATGGGGGGGGACCACAGATACGCAGTATTTT. Translated, it gives CASSQEWGGTTDTQYF.

The genes are TRBV19 and TRBJ2-7; D is uncertain. The V end was cut by 6 bases, the J end by 0 bases, with 9 bases between. The V gene's germline CDR1 is LNHDA and CDR2 SQIVND (reference sequence). The CDR3 is 13 residues long. CDR3 nucleotides: TGTGCCAGTAGCCAGTATCTCTCCTACGAGCAGTACTTC. Protein: CASSQYLSYEQYF.

The chain has TRBV28 and TRBJ2-2, with 8 bases identical to TRBD1. Looked up from germline, CDR1 is MDHEN and CDR2 is SYDVKM. The CDR3 spans 15 residues. Trimming removed 3 bases from V and 6 bases from J; junction bases left unmatched: 6. The CDR3: CASSFGTGGSGELFF. The CDR3 nucleotides read TGTGCCAGCAGTTTCGGGACAGGAGGGTCCGGGGAGCTGTTTTTT.

The V call is TRBV7-8, the J call TRBJ1-3; 8 nucleotides match TRBD1. This CDR3 region has 18 residues. V was pared by 1 base and J by 0 bases, with 8 bases of the junction left unmatched. The germline CDR1 and CDR2 sequences are SGHVS and FQNEAQ. CDR3 region: CASSLDTTGVDSGNTIYF. Written as DNA, the CDR3 is TGTGCCAGCAGCTTAGATACGACAGGGGTCGACTCTGGAAACACCATATATTTT.

This clonotype was picked up many times. This chain uses TRBV18 with TRBJ2-1; D ambiguous. The CDR3 extends over 16 amino acids. Germline-derived CDR1 and CDR2 are KGHSH and LQKENI. Trimming took 2 bases from V and 0 from J, leaving 11 bases between them. CDR3 DNA sequence: TGTGCCAGCTCACCAACGTACGGTTCCTCCTACAATGAGCAGTTCTTC. Translating gives CASSPTYGSSYNEQFF. Based on the CDR3 plus reference TRBV18 and TRBJ2-1, the full variable domain is NAGVMQNPRHLVRRRGQEARLRCSPMKGHSHVYWYRQLPEEGLKFMVYLQKENIIDESGMPKERFSAEFPKEGPSILRIQQVVRGDSAAYFCASSPTYGSSYNEQFFGPGTRLTVL.

This clonotype showed up just a few times. This chain joins TRBV29-1 and TRBJ2-1, with 7 bases matching TRBD2. Germline CDR1 and CDR2: SQVTM and ANQGSEA. V lost 7 bases, J lost 6 bases, and 15 bases stayed unmatched. The CDR3 extends over 15 amino acids. In DNA, the CDR3 is TGCAGCGCTGGGGTCGTGGGACTACCATTCAATGAGCAGTTCTTC. Translation gives CSAGVVGLPFNEQFF.

The rearrangement joins TRBV18 to TRBJ2-3; 12 nucleotides align to TRBD1. The CDR3 runs to 15 residues. Germline V CDR1 and CDR2: KGHSH, LQKENI. V gave up 6 bases and J gave up 9 bases; unmatched junction bases: 10. CDR3 protein: CASSKQGQGAVTQYF. CDR3 nucleotides: TGTGCCAGCTCCAAGCAGGGACAGGGGGCAGTAACGCAGTATTTT.

This clonotype was seen only a few times. V is TRBV9 and J is TRBJ1-1, with TRBD1 matching 9 bases. This CDR3 region has 15 residues. The V and J ends lost 3 bases and 3 bases, in that order; junction bases with no gene match: 6. Germline V gene lookup returns CDR1 SGDLS and CDR2 YYNGEE. For the CDR3, the DNA is TGTGCCAGCAGCGGAGGACAGGGGATAGACACTGAAGCTTTCTTT. This translates into CASSGGQGIDTEAFF. Combining the CDR3 with reference TRBV9 and TRBJ1-1 gives the whole variable domain DSGVTQTPKHLITATGQRVTLRCSPRSGDLSVYWYQQSLDQGLQFLIQYYNGEERAKGNILERFSAQQFPDLHSELNLSSLELGDSALYFCASSGGQGIDTEAFFGQGTRLTVV.

This clonotype was recorded many times. The chain uses TRBV7-3 and TRBJ2-3, with TRBD2 identical over 9 bases. Germline V lookup: CDR1 SGHTA, CDR2 FQGTGA. Trimming cost V 3 bases and J 2 bases; bases outside gene matches: 9. The CDR3 is 17 residues long. The CDR3 bases are TGTGCCAGCAGCTTGGGTTTAGCGGGAGAAACCACAGATACGCAGTATTTT. Translation gives CASSLGLAGETTDTQYF.

This clonotype occurred many times. This chain links TRBV7-2 with TRBJ2-5; a weak D match, TRBD2 (5 bases). Between the trimmed V and J ends, which lost 5 bases and 5 bases, there was a span of 24 bases. CDR1 and CDR2 from the germline V gene are SGHTA and FQGNSA. CDR3 length equals 17 residues. The CDR3 sequence: CASSPFPRRPPGETQYF. The CDR3 DNA sequence: TGTGCCAGCAGCCCTTTTCCGAGGAGGCCCCCCGGGGAGACCCAGTACTTC.

This clonotype has a handful of counts. The CDR3 DNA follows: TGTGCCAGCAGTCCCCAGACTAGCGGGAGCCGCAATGAGCAGTTCTTC. It encodes CASSPQTSGSRNEQFF. The gene calls are TRBV27 and TRBJ2-1; TRBD2 aligns across 12 bases. This CDR3 contains 16 residues. Germline V gene data show CDR1 as MNHEY and CDR2 as SMNVEV (reference sequence). V trimming: 5 bases; J trimming: 6 bases; junction bases outside the gene matches: 8.

This clonotype was picked up many times. As DNA, the CDR3 is TGTGCCTGGAGTGGGGCGGGGGAAGATCACAATGAGCAGTTCTTC. Its translation is CAWSGAGEDHNEQFF. The chain links TRBV30 to TRBJ2-1, with 7 nucleotides matching TRBD2. The germline V gene encodes CDR1 GTSNPN and CDR2 SVGIG (reference sequence). V gave up 1 base and J gave up 5 bases; unmatched junction bases: 8. This CDR3 region has 15 residues.

This clonotype was observed a few times. The chain carries TRBV12-3 or TRBV12-4 and TRBJ1-3, with 12 bases aligning to TRBD1. J gave up 4 bases and V 1 base, and 5 bases lay outside the gene matches. CDR3 length equals 17 residues. The CDR3 sequence is CASSLGGQGARGNTIYF. CDR3 nucleotide sequence: TGTGCCAGCAGTTTAGGGGGACAGGGGGCGCGAGGAAACACCATATATTTT.